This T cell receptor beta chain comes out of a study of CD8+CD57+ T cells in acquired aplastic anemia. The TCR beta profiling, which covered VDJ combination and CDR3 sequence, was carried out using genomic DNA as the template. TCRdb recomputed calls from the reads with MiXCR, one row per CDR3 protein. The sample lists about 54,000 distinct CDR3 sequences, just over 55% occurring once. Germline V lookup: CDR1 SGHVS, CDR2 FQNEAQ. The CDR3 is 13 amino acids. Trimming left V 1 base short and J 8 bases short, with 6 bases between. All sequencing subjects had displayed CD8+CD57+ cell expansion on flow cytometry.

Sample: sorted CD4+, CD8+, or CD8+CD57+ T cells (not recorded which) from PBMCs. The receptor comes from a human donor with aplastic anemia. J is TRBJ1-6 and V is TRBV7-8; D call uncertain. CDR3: CASSLVRDSPLHF. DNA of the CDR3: TGTGCCAGCAGCTTAGTGAGGGATTCACCCCTCCACTTT.